Described below is a single T cell receptor (beta chain) sequence and its context. The sample holds other DNA sequences that translate to the same CDR3. The data were taken from a study of blood T cell repertoires in COVID-19. Per the germline V gene, CDR1 is LGHDT and CDR2 is YNNKEL (reference sequence). V lost 1 base to trimming and J lost 4 bases, with 4 bases between them. The CDR3 spans 12 residues. Some clones are missing from TCRdb's copy, which holds only in-frame ones; the method was immunoSEQ multiplex PCR. The data contain about 480,000 clones, 70% to 90% of them singletons. The genes are TRBV3-1 (or the pseudogene TRBV3-2) and TRBJ2-5; D remains ambiguous. The specimen was PBMCs or T cells enriched from blood (not recorded which). This receptor was taken from a woman aged 18 to 35 with acute COVID-19. In nucleotides, the CDR3 is TGTGCCAGCAGCCAAGTCAGAGAGACCCAGTACTTC. Translation: CASSQVRETQYF.